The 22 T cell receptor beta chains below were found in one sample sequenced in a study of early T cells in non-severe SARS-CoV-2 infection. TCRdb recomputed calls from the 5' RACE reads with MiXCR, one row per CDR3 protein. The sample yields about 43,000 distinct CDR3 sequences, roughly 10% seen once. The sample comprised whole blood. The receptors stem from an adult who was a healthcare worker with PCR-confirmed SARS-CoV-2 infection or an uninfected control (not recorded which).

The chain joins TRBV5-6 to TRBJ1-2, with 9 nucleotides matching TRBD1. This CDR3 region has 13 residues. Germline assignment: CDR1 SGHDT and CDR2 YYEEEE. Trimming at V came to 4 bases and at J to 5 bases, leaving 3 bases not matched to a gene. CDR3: CASSQTGGYGYTF. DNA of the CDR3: TGTGCCAGCAGCCAGACAGGGGGGTATGGCTACACCTTC. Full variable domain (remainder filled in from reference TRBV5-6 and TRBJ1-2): DAGVTQSPTHLIKTRGQQVTLRCSPKSGHDTVSWYQQALGQGPQFIFQYYEEEERQRGNFPDRFSGHQFPNYSSELNVNALLLGDSALYLCASSQTGGYGYTFGSGTRLTVV.

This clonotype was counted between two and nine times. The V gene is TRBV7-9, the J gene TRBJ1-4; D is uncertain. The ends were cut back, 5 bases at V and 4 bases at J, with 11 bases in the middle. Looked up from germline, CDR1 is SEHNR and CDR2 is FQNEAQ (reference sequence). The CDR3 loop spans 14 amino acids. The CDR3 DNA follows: TGTGCCAGCAGCACGAATGGAGTTAATGAAAAACTGTTTTTT. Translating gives CASSTNGVNEKLFF.

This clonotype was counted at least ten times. The chain's CDR3 is CATSVSGAYEQYF. CDR3 sequence (DNA): TGTGCCACCAGTGTTTCAGGGGCCTACGAGCAGTACTTC. The gene calls are TRBV24-1 and TRBJ2-7; weak D call: TRBD1 (6 bases). CDR3 size: 13 residues. The V end lost 5 bases, the J end lost 2 bases, and 9 bases lay between the germline ends. Germline values: CDR1 KGHDR, CDR2 SFDVKD.

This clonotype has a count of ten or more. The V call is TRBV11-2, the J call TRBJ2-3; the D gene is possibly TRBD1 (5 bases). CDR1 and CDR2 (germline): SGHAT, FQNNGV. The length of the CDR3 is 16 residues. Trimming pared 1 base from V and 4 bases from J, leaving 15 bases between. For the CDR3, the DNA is TGTGCCAGCAGCTTAGTCCGCAGGGAAGTGGCAGATACGCAGTATTTT. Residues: CASSLVRREVADTQYF.

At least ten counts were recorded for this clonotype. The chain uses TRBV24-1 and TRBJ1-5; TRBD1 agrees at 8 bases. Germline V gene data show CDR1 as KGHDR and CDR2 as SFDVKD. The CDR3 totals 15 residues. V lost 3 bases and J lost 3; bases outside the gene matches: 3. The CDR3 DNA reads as TGTGCCACCAGTGATACGACAGGGGACAATCAGCCCCAGCATTTT. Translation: CATSDTTGDNQPQHF.

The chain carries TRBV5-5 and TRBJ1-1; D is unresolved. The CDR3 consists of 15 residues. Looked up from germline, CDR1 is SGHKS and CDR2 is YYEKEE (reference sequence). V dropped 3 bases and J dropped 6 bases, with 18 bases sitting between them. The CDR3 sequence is CASSSVRTGLSEAFF. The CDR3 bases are TGTGCCAGCAGCTCCGTAAGGACGGGTCTATCTGAAGCTTTCTTT.

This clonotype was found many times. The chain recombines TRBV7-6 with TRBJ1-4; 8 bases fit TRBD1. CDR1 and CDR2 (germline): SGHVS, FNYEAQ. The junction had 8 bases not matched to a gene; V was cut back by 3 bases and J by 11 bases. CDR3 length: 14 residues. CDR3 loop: CASSFGGRQGKLFF. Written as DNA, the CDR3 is TGTGCCAGCAGCTTTGGGGGGAGACAGGGGAAACTGTTTTTT.

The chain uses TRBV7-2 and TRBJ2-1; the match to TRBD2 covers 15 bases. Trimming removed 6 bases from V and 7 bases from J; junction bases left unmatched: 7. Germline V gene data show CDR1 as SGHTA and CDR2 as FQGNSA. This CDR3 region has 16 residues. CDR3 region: CASRAGGTSGGNEQFF. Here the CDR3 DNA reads TGTGCCAGCAGGGCCGGCGGGACTAGCGGGGGGAATGAGCAGTTCTTC. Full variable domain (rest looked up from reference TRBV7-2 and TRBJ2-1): GAGVSQSPSNKVTEKGKDVELRCDPISGHTALYWYRQSLGQGLEFLIYFQGNSAPDKSGLPSDRFSAERTGGSVSTLTIQRTQQEDSAVYLCASRAGGTSGGNEQFFGPGTRLTVL.

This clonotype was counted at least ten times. The CDR3 is CSPGFLTGELFF. The CDR3 coding sequence is TGCAGTCCAGGGTTTTTAACCGGGGAGCTGTTTTTT. The chain joins TRBV20-1 to TRBJ2-2, with D maybe TRBD1 (5 bases). CDR3 length equals 12 residues. Trimming left V 8 bases short and J 5 bases short, with 12 bases between. Germline CDR1 is DFQATT and CDR2 is SNEGSKA (reference sequence).

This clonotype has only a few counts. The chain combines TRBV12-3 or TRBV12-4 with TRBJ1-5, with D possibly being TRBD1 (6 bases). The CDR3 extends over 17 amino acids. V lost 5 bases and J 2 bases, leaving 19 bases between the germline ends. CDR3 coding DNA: TGTGCCAGCAGTCCCGGGTCAACCAGGGGAGGCAATCAGCCCCAGCATTTT. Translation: CASSPGSTRGGNQPQHF.

DNA of the CDR3: TGCGCCAGCAGCTTTTGGGGACAGGGAACCGGGGAGCTGTTTTTT. This gives the protein CASSFWGQGTGELFF. The rearrangement links TRBV5-1 to TRBJ2-2; TRBD1 matches at 9 bases. J lost 5 bases, V lost 2 bases, and 4 bases had no gene match. The CDR3 loop spans 15 amino acids. From germline, CDR1 is SGHRS and CDR2 YFSETQ.

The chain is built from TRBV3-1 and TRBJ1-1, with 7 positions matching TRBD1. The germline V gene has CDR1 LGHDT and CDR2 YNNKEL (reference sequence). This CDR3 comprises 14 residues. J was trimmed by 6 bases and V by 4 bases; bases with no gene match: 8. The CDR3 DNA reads TGTGCCAGCAGCCCTGGGGGACAGCGGCCTGAAGCTTTCTTT. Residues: CASSPGGQRPEAFF. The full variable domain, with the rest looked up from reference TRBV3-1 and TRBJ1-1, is DTAVSQTPKYLVTQMGNDKSIKCEQNLGHDTMYWYKQDSKKFLKIMFSYNNKELIINETVPNRFSPKSPDKAHLNLHINSLELGDSAVYFCASSPGGQRPEAFFGQGTRLTVV.

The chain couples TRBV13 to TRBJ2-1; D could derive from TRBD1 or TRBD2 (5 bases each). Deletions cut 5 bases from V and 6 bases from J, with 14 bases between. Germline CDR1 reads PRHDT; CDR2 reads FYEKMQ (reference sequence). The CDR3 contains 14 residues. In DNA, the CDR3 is TGTGCCAGCAGCCCATTGTCGGGGCCCAATGAGCAGTTCTTC. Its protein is CASSPLSGPNEQFF.

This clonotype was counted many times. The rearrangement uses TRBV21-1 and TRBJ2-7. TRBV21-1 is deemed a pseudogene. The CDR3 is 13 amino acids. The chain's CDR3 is CASSKGLTYEQYF. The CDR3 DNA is TGTGCCAGCAGCAAAGGGCTGACCTACGAGCAGTACTTC.

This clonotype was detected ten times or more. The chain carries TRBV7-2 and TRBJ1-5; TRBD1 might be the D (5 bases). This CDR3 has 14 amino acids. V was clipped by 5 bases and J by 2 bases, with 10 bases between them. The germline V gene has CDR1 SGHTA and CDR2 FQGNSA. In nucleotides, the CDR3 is TGTGCCAGCAGCCAGAAAGGGGGCAATCAGCCCCAGCATTTT. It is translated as CASSQKGGNQPQHF.

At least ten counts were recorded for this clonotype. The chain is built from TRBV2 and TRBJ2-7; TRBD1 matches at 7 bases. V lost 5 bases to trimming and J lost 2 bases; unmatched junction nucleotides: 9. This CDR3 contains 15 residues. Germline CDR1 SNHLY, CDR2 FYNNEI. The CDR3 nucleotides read TGTGCCAGCAGTCCAGACAGGGCTATGGCCTACGAGCAGTACTTC. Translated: CASSPDRAMAYEQYF.

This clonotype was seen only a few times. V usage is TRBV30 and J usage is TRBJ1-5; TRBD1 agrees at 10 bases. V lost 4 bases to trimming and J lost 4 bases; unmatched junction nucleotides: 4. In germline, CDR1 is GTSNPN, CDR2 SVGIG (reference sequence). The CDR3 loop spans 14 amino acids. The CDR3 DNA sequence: TGTGCCTGGACCCAGGACAGGGGGAATCAGCCCCAGCATTTT. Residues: CAWTQDRGNQPQHF.

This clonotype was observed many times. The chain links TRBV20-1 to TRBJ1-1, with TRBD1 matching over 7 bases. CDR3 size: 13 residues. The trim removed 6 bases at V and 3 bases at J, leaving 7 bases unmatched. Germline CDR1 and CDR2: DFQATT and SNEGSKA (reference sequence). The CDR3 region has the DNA TGCAGTGCCCGGGGACAGACGGACACTGAAGCTTTCTTT. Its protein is CSARGQTDTEAFF.

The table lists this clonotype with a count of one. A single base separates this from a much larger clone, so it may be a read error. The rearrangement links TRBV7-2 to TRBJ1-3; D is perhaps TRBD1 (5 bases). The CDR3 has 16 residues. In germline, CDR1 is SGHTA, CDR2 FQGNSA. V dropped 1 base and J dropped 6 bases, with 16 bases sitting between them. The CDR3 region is CASSLEYGAGENTIYF. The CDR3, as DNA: TGTGCCAGCAGCTTAGAGTATGGGGCCGGCGAAAACACCATATATTTT.

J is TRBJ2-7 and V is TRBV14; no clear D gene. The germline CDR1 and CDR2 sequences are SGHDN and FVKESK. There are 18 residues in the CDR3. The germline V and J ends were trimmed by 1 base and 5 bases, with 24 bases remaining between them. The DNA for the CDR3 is TGTGCCAGCAGCCAAGTACCAGGCCAAGCCGCCGCTCGGAACGAGCAGTACTTC. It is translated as CASSQVPGQAAARNEQYF.

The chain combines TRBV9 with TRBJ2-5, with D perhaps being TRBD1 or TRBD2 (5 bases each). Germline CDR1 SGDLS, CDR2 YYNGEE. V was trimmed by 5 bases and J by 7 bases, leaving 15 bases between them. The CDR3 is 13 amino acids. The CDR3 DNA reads TGTGCCAGCAGTCCTGGGGACGGGTGGACCCAGTACTTC. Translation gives CASSPGDGWTQYF.

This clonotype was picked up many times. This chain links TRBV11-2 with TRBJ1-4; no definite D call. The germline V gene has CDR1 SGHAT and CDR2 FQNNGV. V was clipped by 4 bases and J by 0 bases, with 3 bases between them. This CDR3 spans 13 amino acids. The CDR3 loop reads CASSSATNEKLFF. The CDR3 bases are TGTGCCAGCAGCTCCGCAACTAATGAAAAACTGTTTTTT.